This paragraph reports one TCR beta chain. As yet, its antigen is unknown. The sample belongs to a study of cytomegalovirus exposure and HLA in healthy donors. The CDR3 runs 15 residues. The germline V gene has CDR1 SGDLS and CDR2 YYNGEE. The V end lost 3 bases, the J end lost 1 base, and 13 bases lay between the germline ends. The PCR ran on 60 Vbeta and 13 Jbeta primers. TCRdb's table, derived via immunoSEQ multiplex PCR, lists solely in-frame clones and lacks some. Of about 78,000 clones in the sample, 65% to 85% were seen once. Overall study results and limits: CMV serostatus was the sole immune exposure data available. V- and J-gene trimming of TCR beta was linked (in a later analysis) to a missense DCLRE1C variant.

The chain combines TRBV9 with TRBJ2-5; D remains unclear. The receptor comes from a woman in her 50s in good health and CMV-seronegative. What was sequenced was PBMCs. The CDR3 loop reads CASSGQTPIQETQYF. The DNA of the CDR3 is TGTGCCAGCAGCGGTCAGACTCCTATCCAAGAGACCCAGTACTTC.